Presented here are 31 T cell receptor beta chains from one specimen sequenced in a study of T cells and Merkel cell carcinoma outcomes. The data were produced by immunoSEQ multiplex PCR, yet TCRdb's version contains in-frame clones alone and is incomplete. The sample lists approximately 15,000 clones; about 87% were seen once. Sequencing used tumor tissue from Merkel cell carcinoma. The receptors come from a human donor with Merkel cell carcinoma.

V and J are TRBV11-1 and TRBJ2-6, with 7 nucleotides matching TRBD2. Germline lookup yields CDR1 SGHAT and CDR2 FQDESV (reference sequence). The CDR3 sequence is 15 residues long. V gave up 1 base and J gave up 4 bases; unmatched junction bases: 1. The CDR3 is CASSLEGGGANVLTF. DNA for the CDR3: TGTGCCAGCAGCTTAGAGGGAGGGGGGGCCAACGTCCTGACTTTC. Filled out from reference TRBV11-1 and TRBJ2-6, the complete variable domain reads EAEVAQSPRYKITEKSQAVAFWCDPISGHATLYWYRQILGQGPELLVQFQDESVVDDSQLPKDRFSAERLKGVDSTLKIQPAELGDSAMYLCASSLEGGGANVLTFGAGSRLTVL.

This chain links TRBV30 with TRBJ2-7; TRBD2 matches at 8 bases. CDR3 length: 14 residues. Looked up from germline, CDR1 is GTSNPN and CDR2 is SVGIG (reference sequence). V was pared by 4 bases and J by 0 bases, with 5 bases of the junction left unmatched. The CDR3 DNA reads as TGTGCCTGGACGTATCGGGAGGGCTCCTACGAGCAGTACTTC. Translation gives CAWTYREGSYEQYF.

The rearrangement links TRBV5-1 to TRBJ1-1; D is unclear. Germline lookup yields CDR1 SGHRS and CDR2 YFSETQ. V shed 0 bases and J shed 2 bases, with 5 bases lying between them. CDR3 length: 13 residues. In nucleotides, the CDR3 is TGCGCCAGCAGCTTGGCAAGAAACACTGAAGCTTTCTTT. Its translation is CASSLARNTEAFF.

The chain joins TRBV5-4 to TRBJ2-1, with 12 bases fitting TRBD2. The CDR3 totals 17 residues. Germline V lookup: CDR1 SGHNT, CDR2 YYREEE (reference sequence). V was clipped by 1 base and J by 8 bases; unmatched bases: 10. CDR3 bases: TGTGCCAGCAGCTTGCTTTCGGCTAGCGGGAGGGCCGATGAGCAGTTCTTC. Translation: CASSLLSASGRADEQFF.

This sequence joins TRBV29-1 and TRBJ1-1; D is undetermined. This CDR3 contains 13 residues. The germline V gene has CDR1 SQVTM and CDR2 ANQGSEA. V lost 1 base and J lost 4, with 10 bases in between. The CDR3 sequence: CSVEGQSTTEAFF. The CDR3 region has the DNA TGCAGCGTTGAAGGGCAGTCCACCACTGAAGCTTTCTTT.

This rearrangement joins TRBV28 to TRBJ2-3, with TRBD1 identical over 7 bases. Germline-derived CDR1 and CDR2 are MDHEN and SYDVKM. J gave up 2 bases and V 6 bases, and 8 bases lay outside the gene matches. The CDR3 contains 15 residues. CDR3 nucleotide sequence: TGTGCCAGCAGGCCTGGACAGGCGAACACAGATACGCAGTATTTT. It yields the protein CASRPGQANTDTQYF.

This chain links TRBV27 with TRBJ2-7, with TRBD1 matching over 7 bases. Germline-derived CDR1 and CDR2 are MNHEY and SMNVEV (reference sequence). This CDR3 comprises 15 residues. V lost 4 bases to trimming and J lost 4 bases; unmatched junction nucleotides: 10. The CDR3 spells CASSYSGTVQYEQYF. CDR3 coding DNA: TGTGCCAGCAGTTACTCCGGGACAGTTCAGTACGAGCAGTACTTC.

On this clone: A read error may account for a junction end that differs from germline. The chain is built from TRBV7-2 and TRBJ1-2; maybe TRBD1 (5 bases). Germline CDR1 SGHTA, CDR2 FQGNSA. This CDR3 is 15 amino acids long. The CDR3 DNA is TGTGCCAGCAGATTAGTGTCAGGGAGGAAGTATGGCTACACCTTC. This encodes CASRLVSGRKYGYTF.

The V call is TRBV2, the J call TRBJ1-5, with a possible D match to TRBD1 (5 bases). Germline V gene lookup returns CDR1 SNHLY and CDR2 FYNNEI. The length of the CDR3 is 14 residues. V gave up 5 bases and J gave up 5 bases, with 13 bases separating them. CDR3 loop: CASSLGGEYQPQHF. DNA for the CDR3: TGTGCCAGCAGTTTGGGGGGGGAATATCAGCCCCAGCATTTT.

The rearrangement links TRBV6-5 to TRBJ1-1, with 8 bases matching TRBD1. The CDR3 length is 15 residues. V shed 4 bases, J shed 5 bases, and the junction held 9 bases outside the gene matches. Germline lookup yields CDR1 MNHEY and CDR2 SVGAGI. The CDR3 DNA follows: TGTGCCAGCAGTTCCTTACAGGGGGGTTGGACTGAAGCTTTCTTT. This encodes CASSSLQGGWTEAFF.

V usage is TRBV5-4 and J usage is TRBJ1-2; a possible D gene is TRBD1 (6 bases). V lost 4 bases and J lost 1, with 14 bases in between. The V gene's germline CDR1 is SGHNT and CDR2 YYREEE (reference sequence). CDR3 length equals 15 residues. The CDR3 DNA follows: TGTGCCAGCAGCCGTCAACAGGGTGATAACTATGGCTACACCTTC. Its protein is CASSRQQGDNYGYTF.

The chain carries TRBV5-4 and TRBJ1-4; D possibly corresponds to TRBD1 (5 bases). The length of the CDR3 is 15 residues. Trimming removed 3 bases at V and 8 bases at J, with 17 bases between. Germline CDR1 is SGHNT and CDR2 is YYREEE (reference sequence). DNA for the CDR3: TGTGCCAGCAGCTACGGACAAAACCGAGGCGAAAAACTGTTTTTT. Its protein is CASSYGQNRGEKLFF.

The V gene is TRBV28, the J gene TRBJ1-1, with 9 positions matching TRBD1. The J segment lost 1 base and the V segment lost 3 bases, leaving 6 bases of the junction unmatched. The CDR3 extends over 16 amino acids. CDR1 and CDR2 (germline): MDHEN, SYDVKM. CDR3 residues: CASSFYRGQGNTEAFF. Written as DNA, the CDR3 is TGTGCCAGCAGTTTCTACAGGGGGCAGGGGAACACTGAAGCTTTCTTT.

About this clone: A read error may account for a junction end that differs from germline. The chain joins TRBV11-3 to TRBJ1-2; D unclear. Germline V CDR1 and CDR2: SGHNT, YENEEA. The CDR3 is 15 residues long. CDR3 loop: CASSHPGPFNYSYTF. For the CDR3, the DNA is TGTGCCAGCAGTCATCCCGGGCCTTTTAACTATAGCTACACCTTC.

The V gene is TRBV21-1, the J gene TRBJ2-2; the tabulated D call, TRBD2, remains unverified against the DNA. TRBV21-1 has pseudogene status. The CDR3 runs 15 residues. The CDR3 protein is CASSKEQENTGELFF. The CDR3 nucleotides read TGTGCCAGCAGCAAAGAGCAAGAGAACACCGGGGAGCTGTTTTTT.

The V gene is TRBV6-5, the J gene TRBJ1-1; D possibly corresponds to TRBD1 (6 bases). The V and J ends lost 2 bases and 8 bases respectively, with 18 bases between them. CDR1 and CDR2 (germline): MNHEY, SVGAGI. This CDR3 comprises 15 residues. CDR3 protein: CASSYPGAGALEAFF. The CDR3 DNA follows: TGTGCCAGCAGTTACCCGGGGGCAGGGGCTCTAGAAGCTTTCTTT.

The chain uses TRBV4-1 and TRBJ1-2, with D perhaps matching TRBD1 (5 bases). Germline CDR1 reads MGHRA; CDR2 reads YSYEKL. Trimming pared 4 bases from V and 6 bases from J, leaving 12 bases between. The CDR3 consists of 13 residues. In DNA form, the CDR3 reads TGCGCCAGCAGCCTTTTCGGGGCCAATGGCTACACCTTC. It yields the protein CASSLFGANGYTF.

This clone was seen more than once but under ten times. The chain uses TRBV18 and TRBJ1-2; D may be TRBD1 (5 bases). The CDR3 spans 15 residues. V was shortened by 0 bases and J by 5 bases, with 13 bases between the two germline ends. Germline V gives CDR1 KGHSH, CDR2 LQKENI. CDR3 DNA sequence: TGTGCCAGCTCACCACCGGCCAGGGATTCATATGGCTACACCTTC. As protein: CASSPPARDSYGYTF. The full variable domain, with the rest looked up from reference TRBV18 and TRBJ1-2, is NAGVMQNPRHLVRRRGQEARLRCSPMKGHSHVYWYRQLPEEGLKFMVYLQKENIIDESGMPKERFSAEFPKEGPSILRIQQVVRGDSAAYFCASSPPARDSYGYTFGSGTRLTVV.

The chain joins TRBV5-1 to TRBJ2-2; TRBD1 or TRBD2 may be the D gene (6 bases each). The CDR3 covers 15 residues. Germline CDR1 SGHRS, CDR2 YFSETQ. V was trimmed by 7 bases and J by 5 bases, leaving 18 bases between them. The CDR3 nucleotides read TGCGCCAGCTACGAGGGGGGCATAAATACCGGGGAGCTGTTTTTT. This translates into CASYEGGINTGELFF.

This sequence joins TRBV30 and TRBJ1-5, with 8 bases fitting TRBD1. This CDR3 comprises 13 residues. Germline loops: CDR1 GTSNPN, CDR2 SVGIG (reference sequence). V was clipped by 3 bases and J by 3 bases; unmatched bases: 1. CDR3 protein: CAWSRGPNQPQHF. The DNA of the CDR3 is TGTGCCTGGAGCAGGGGGCCCAATCAGCCCCAGCATTTT.

Only one count was recorded for this clone. This chain joins TRBV11-3 and TRBJ2-3, with TRBD2 matching 10 bases. The CDR3 runs 14 residues. Losses at the gene ends were 4 bases for V and 4 bases for J; bases not matched to a gene: 2. Germline V gene lookup returns CDR1 SGHNT and CDR2 YENEEA. CDR3: CASSSSGSPDTQYF. The CDR3 nucleotides are TGTGCCAGCAGCTCTAGCGGGAGCCCAGATACGCAGTATTTT.

This chain connects TRBV5-6 to TRBJ1-1; no reliable D call. This CDR3 is built from 14 residues. Looked up from germline, CDR1 is SGHDT and CDR2 is YYEEEE. V was clipped by 1 base and J by 3 bases, with 10 bases between them. The CDR3 DNA follows: TGTGCCAGCAGCTTGTATCTCGATCACACTGAAGCTTTCTTT. Translated, it gives CASSLYLDHTEAFF.

V usage is TRBV27 and J usage is TRBJ2-7; 9 positions agree with TRBD1. The CDR3 has 14 amino acids. Trimming removed 3 bases from V and 4 bases from J; junction bases left unmatched: 4. The germline V gene encodes CDR1 MNHEY and CDR2 SMNVEV (reference sequence). Here the CDR3 DNA reads TGTGCCAGCAGTTTGGACAGGGGATATTACGAGCAGTACTTC. Its translation: CASSLDRGYYEQYF.

This clone was seen just once. This sequence joins TRBV29-1 and TRBJ1-1; perhaps TRBD1 as D (5 bases). Between the trimmed V and J ends, which lost 3 bases and 1 base, there was a span of 12 bases. Looked up from germline, CDR1 is SQVTM and CDR2 is ANQGSEA. The CDR3 sequence is 14 residues long. The DNA for the CDR3 is TGCAGCGTTGAGACATGGGGGTCGAACACTGAAGCTTTCTTT. Amino acids: CSVETWGSNTEAFF.

V is TRBV7-9 and J is TRBJ2-7, with TRBD1 as a possible D gene (5 bases). Germline V gene sequence: CDR1 SEHNR, CDR2 FQNEAQ (reference sequence). With 1 base removed from V and 6 bases from J, the gap between germline ends came to 13 bases. The CDR3 is 14 residues long. The CDR3 DNA is TGTGCCAGCAGCTTAGGGACATCGAGATCCGAGCAGTACTTC. As protein: CASSLGTSRSEQYF. Looking up the rest from reference TRBV7-9 and TRBJ2-7 gives the full variable domain: DTGVSQNPRHKITKRGQNVTFRCDPISEHNRLYWYRQTLGQGPEFLTYFQNEAQLEKSRLLSDRFSAERPKGSFSTLEIQRTEQGDSAMYLCASSLGTSRSEQYFGPGTRLTVT.

The V and J genes are TRBV12-2 and TRBJ2-4. TRBV12-2 corresponds to a pseudogene. The CDR3 consists of 14 residues. The CDR3 DNA reads TGTGCAAGTCGCTTTTGCTTCCCGCTAAACATTCAGTACTTC. This encodes CASRFCFPLNIQYF.

A word on this clone: Germline is not matched at one junction end, which may reflect a read error. This chain joins TRBV30 and TRBJ2-7, with a possible D match to TRBD2 (5 bases). Germline-derived CDR1 and CDR2 are GTSNPN and SVGIG (reference sequence). CDR3 length: 13 amino acids. The CDR3 is CAWSRAGQLIVAF. The CDR3 nucleotides are TGTGCCTGGAGTAGGGCGGGCCAACTAATCGTAGCCTTC.

This sequence joins TRBV5-1 and TRBJ2-1, with 8 bases identical to TRBD2. The CDR3 is 14 residues long. CDR1 is SGHRS and CDR2 is YFSETQ in the germline V gene. V lost 7 bases, J lost 9 bases, and 12 bases stayed unmatched. CDR3 sequence: CASRRREAGGEQFF. The CDR3 coding sequence is TGCGCCAGCCGGCGAAGGGAGGCGGGAGGTGAGCAGTTCTTC.

This clone was counted only a few times. The CDR3 loop is CASSFLPISTDTQYF. DNA of the CDR3: TGTGCCAGCAGTTTCTTGCCAATTAGCACAGATACGCAGTATTTT. V is TRBV28 and J is TRBJ2-3; no firm D call. From germline, CDR1 is MDHEN and CDR2 SYDVKM. The germline V and J ends were trimmed by 3 bases and 0 bases, with 10 bases remaining between them. The CDR3 runs 15 residues. Based on the CDR3 plus reference TRBV28 and TRBJ2-3, the full variable domain is DVKVTQSSRYLVKRTGEKVFLECVQDMDHENMFWYRQDPGLGLRLIYFSYDVKMKEKGDIPEGYSVSREKKERFSLILESASTNQTSMYLCASSFLPISTDTQYFGPGTRLTVL.

In regard to this clone: An end of the junction differs from the germline gene, which may be a read error. The V and J genes are TRBV19 and TRBJ1-2; 7 bases fit TRBD1. Germline CDR1 reads LNHDA; CDR2 reads SQIVND (reference sequence). CDR3 length equals 14 residues. CDR3 coding DNA: TGTGCCAGTAGTAAAAGACAGGGTAACTATGGCTACACCTTT. It yields the protein CASSKRQGNYGYTF.

The J gene is TRBJ1-2, the V gene TRBV28; D not certain. V gave up 2 bases and J gave up 5 bases, with 6 bases separating them. Germline V gene sequence: CDR1 MDHEN, CDR2 SYDVKM. There are 12 residues in the CDR3. The CDR3 sequence: CASSLTGYGYTF. For the CDR3, the DNA is TGTGCCAGCAGTTTAACCGGATATGGCTACACCTTC.